This TCR beta chain was captured by sequencing in a study of cytomegalovirus exposure and HLA in healthy donors. Study outcomes and limitations: Later genetic work tied a missense DCLRE1C variant to beta-chain V and J trimming. The authors later found most CMV-associated TCR beta chains appeared HLA-restricted.

In the PCR, 60 Vbeta and 13 Jbeta primers were used. Clones were sequenced by immunoSEQ multiplex PCR, and TCRdb holds only the in-frame ones, with some missing. This sample has about 140,000 clones, with just over 70% found just once. A note on this clone: The target antigen is unknown.

The sequence was collected from a woman in her 30s in good health and CMV-seronegative. Sequencing was performed on PBMCs.

The chain's CDR3 is CASSSGAHGANVLTF. The CDR3 coding sequence is TGTGCCAGCAGTTCTGGGGCGCATGGGGCCAACGTCCTGACTTTC. The chain carries TRBV6-6 and TRBJ2-6, with D perhaps matching TRBD1 (5 bases). V lost 4 bases to trimming and J lost 3 bases, with 10 bases between them. The CDR3 has 15 residues. Germline V CDR1 and CDR2: MNHNY, SVGAGI (reference sequence).